This TCR beta chain is drawn from a study of T cell repertoires in cytomegalovirus infection. In the study overall: CMV epitopes, recently identified HLA-C-restricted and well-studied HLA-B-restricted, were used. Indicated by public TCR beta signatures were CMV infection and matching HLA type. Study-level results: Dominant in the ex vivo response were TCR beta clonotypes restricted by HLA-C and specific for CMV.

MiXCR, applied by TCRdb to the reads, yields one record per CDR3 protein. The table records roughly 860,000 distinct CDR3 sequences, about 31% of them present only once. This clonotype was seen only a few times. Antigen specificity is unknown. Germline loops: CDR1 LNHDA, CDR2 SQIVND (reference sequence). The germline V and J ends were trimmed by 3 bases and 8 bases, with 13 bases remaining between them. The CDR3 consists of 13 residues. The sample was cultured CD8+ T cells from PBMCs, taken from culture after CMV antigen stimulation. The TCR sequence derives from a human donor in good health (CMV status not recorded). Some clones in this sample may be carry-over from other donors' samples. The gene calls are TRBV19 and TRBJ1-1; D possibly corresponds to TRBD1 (5 bases). The CDR3 reads CASSIGDAREAFF. The CDR3 nucleotides read TGTGCCAGTAGTATCGGGGACGCCAGGGAAGCTTTCTTT.